A single sample gave rise to the 32 T cell receptor beta chains below, sequenced in a study of cytomegalovirus exposure and HLA in healthy donors. The PCR ran on 60 Vbeta and 13 Jbeta primers. Using immunoSEQ multiplex PCR, the repertoire was profiled, and TCRdb retains in-frame clones only, with some absent. The sample has some 150,000 clones; roughly 73% are singletons. Source material: PBMCs. Source of these receptors: a female donor in good health and CMV-seronegative.

This sequence joins TRBV11-3 and TRBJ1-2; D is unclear. The length of the CDR3 is 14 residues. Germline V CDR1 and CDR2: SGHNT, YENEEA. Trimming shortened V by 5 bases and J by 6 bases, and 16 bases separated the two germline ends. CDR3 nucleotides: TGTGCCAGCAGCGGAGGGCTTGATGCAGATGGCTACACCTTC. It yields the protein CASSGGLDADGYTF.

CDR3 protein: CASGLGPGIDYGYTF. The CDR3 bases are TGTGCTAGTGGTTTGGGTCCGGGGATCGACTATGGCTACACCTTC. The genes are TRBV12-5 and TRBJ1-2; D gene ambiguous. The CDR3 runs to 15 residues. The V gene lost 1 base and the J gene lost 3 bases, with 12 bases spanning the gap. From germline, CDR1 is LGHNT and CDR2 FRNRAP.

The count of this clone is one. This sequence joins TRBV7-9 and TRBJ2-1; 9 bases align to TRBD2. The V gene's germline CDR1 is SEHNR and CDR2 FQNEAQ (reference sequence). The CDR3 spans 15 residues. J lost 9 bases, V lost 1 base, and 7 bases had no gene match. The CDR3, as DNA: TGTGCCAGCAGCTTAGGGACTAGCGATTGGGCTGAGCAGTTCTTC. Protein sequence: CASSLGTSDWAEQFF.

This clone was recorded once. The chain joins TRBV6-1 to TRBJ1-1; no clear D. This CDR3 contains 14 residues. V shed 8 bases and J shed 6 bases, with 19 bases lying between them. CDR1 MNHNS and CDR2 SASEGT come from the germline V gene. The CDR3, as DNA: TGTGCCAGCTTCTTGGGTGGGCTTGCTGCTGAAGCTTTCTTT. Protein product: CASFLGGLAAEAFF.

The chain carries TRBV29-1 and TRBJ1-2; D perhaps matches TRBD1 (5 bases). Germline V lookup: CDR1 SQVTM, CDR2 ANQGSEA. The V and J ends lost 6 bases and 5 bases respectively, with 13 bases between them. The CDR3 contains 12 residues. The CDR3 DNA reads as TGCAGCGTAGAGACAGAATTTTATGGCTACACCTTC. Amino acid sequence: CSVETEFYGYTF.

This clone was seen a single time. The genes are TRBV11-3 and TRBJ2-5, with a tentative D call TRBD1 (7 bases). The V gene lost 5 bases and the J gene lost 2 bases, with 15 bases spanning the gap. Germline V gene sequence: CDR1 SGHNT, CDR2 YENEEA. The CDR3 loop spans 15 amino acids. The DNA of the CDR3 is TGTGCCAGCAGCCTCGCAGGGGGGCCTCAAGAGACCCAGTACTTC. Encoded protein: CASSLAGGPQETQYF.

This chain links TRBV27 with TRBJ2-7; 12 nucleotides match TRBD2. Germline values: CDR1 MNHEY, CDR2 SMNVEV (reference sequence). With V trimmed by 5 bases and J by 8 bases, 13 bases remained unmatched. CDR3 length: 16 residues. The CDR3 sequence is CASSPTSGGGGGKQYF. Here the CDR3 DNA reads TGTGCCAGCAGTCCGACTAGCGGGGGCGGAGGGGGGAAGCAGTACTTC.

The CDR3 DNA follows: TGTGCCAGCAGCCCTCACCGGACAGAGCTTCAGCCCCAGCATTTT. It codes for CASSPHRTELQPQHF. The rearrangement links TRBV5-5 to TRBJ1-5, with TRBD1 as a possible D gene (6 bases). This CDR3 region has 15 residues. V gave up 4 bases and J gave up 6 bases, with 17 bases separating them. Germline-derived CDR1 and CDR2 are SGHKS and YYEKEE (reference sequence).

This chain connects TRBV29-1 to TRBJ2-5; 8 nucleotides agree with TRBD1. The last part of the DNA fits TRBJ2-7 better; the J call may be wrong. This CDR3 contains 15 residues. The germline CDR1 and CDR2 sequences are SQVTM and ANQGSEA. CDR3 region: CSADADRGYSYEQYF. CDR3 in DNA: TGCAGCGCTGATGCAGACAGGGGATATTCCTACGAGCAGTACTTC.

This clone came up once. V usage is TRBV11-3 and J usage is TRBJ2-7, with D perhaps matching TRBD1 (6 bases). Trimming removed 5 bases at V and 3 bases at J, with 11 bases between. CDR1 is SGHNT and CDR2 is YENEEA in the germline V gene. CDR3 length: 13 residues. CDR3 DNA: TGTGCCAGCAGCCCGGACAGAGACTACGAGCAGTACTTC. It translates to CASSPDRDYEQYF.

In this sample, this clone turned up once. At one end, the junction sequence differs from germline, possibly due to a read error. The chain carries TRBV19 and TRBJ1-1, with D perhaps matching TRBD1 (6 bases). Germline loops: CDR1 LNHDA, CDR2 SQIVND (reference sequence). This CDR3 has 16 residues. The CDR3 coding sequence is TGTGCCAGTCGTATTCTGGGGGGGCCGGGGAACACTGAAGCTTTCTTT. Residues: CASRILGGPGNTEAFF.

The V call is TRBV6-5, the J call TRBJ1-1; TRBD1 aligns across 9 bases. V shed 5 bases, J shed 3 bases, and the junction held 4 bases outside the gene matches. The CDR3 totals 14 residues. Germline V CDR1 and CDR2: MNHEY, SVGAGI. The CDR3 DNA is TGTGCCAGCAGTGCTTACAGGGGGCACACTGAAGCTTTCTTT. It translates to CASSAYRGHTEAFF.

This clone has a handful of counts. The chain employs TRBV4-1 and TRBJ2-3; TRBD2 matches 8 bases. The V gene's germline CDR1 is MGHRA and CDR2 YSYEKL. The CDR3 is 16 residues long. V was pared by 1 base and J by 7 bases, with 10 bases of the junction left unmatched. This chain's CDR3 is CASSQVTGLESYTQYF. CDR3 nucleotide sequence: TGCGCCAGCAGCCAAGTCACGGGACTAGAGTCGTATACGCAGTATTTT.

The rearrangement uses TRBV7-9 and TRBJ2-7; weak D call: TRBD1 (5 bases). CDR3 size: 11 residues. Per germline, CDR1 SEHNR and CDR2 FQNEAQ (reference sequence). Trimming took 6 bases from V and 5 from J, leaving 8 bases between them. CDR3 sequence: CASSPGHEQYF. In DNA form, the CDR3 reads TGTGCCAGCAGTCCAGGGCACGAGCAGTACTTC.

The V and J genes are TRBV10-3 and TRBJ2-7; TRBD1 agrees at 10 bases. V lost 3 bases to trimming and J lost 2 bases; unmatched junction nucleotides: 4. This CDR3 is built from 15 residues. Germline-derived CDR1 and CDR2 are ENHRY and SYGVKD. The CDR3 protein is CAISDGQGVAYEQYF. The CDR3 DNA reads as TGTGCCATCAGTGACGGACAGGGGGTTGCCTACGAGCAGTACTTC.

This chain links TRBV4-1 with TRBJ2-7; 8 bases are a match to TRBD1. The CDR3 contains 16 residues. The germline CDR1 and CDR2 sequences are MGHRA and YSYEKL. V trimming: 0 bases; J trimming: 2 bases; junction bases outside the gene matches: 6. In DNA, the CDR3 is TGCGCCAGCAGCCAAGAAGTTCAGGGGGCTCCCTACGAGCAGTACTTC. This codes for CASSQEVQGAPYEQYF.

Details on this clone: The junction departs from the called germline gene at one end, perhaps through a read error. This chain joins TRBV7-7 and TRBJ2-1; D possibly corresponds to TRBD2 (5 bases). The germline V gene has CDR1 SSHAT and CDR2 FNYEAQ (reference sequence). The CDR3 loop spans 14 amino acids. The CDR3 protein is CASSSSGTYNEQFF. CDR3 in DNA: TGTGCTAGCAGCTCCTCGGGGACCTACAATGAGCAGTTCTTC.

The sample holds a few counts of this clone. V usage is TRBV19 and J usage is TRBJ1-1, with 7 nucleotides matching TRBD1. Per germline, CDR1 LNHDA and CDR2 SQIVND (reference sequence). This CDR3 has 13 amino acids. The V gene end was trimmed by 0 bases and the J gene end by 8 bases; junction bases not matched to a gene: 3. The CDR3 bases are TGTGCCAGTAGTATAGATTGGGACAGCGAAGCTTTCTTT. Its translation: CASSIDWDSEAFF.

This chain links TRBV9 with TRBJ2-1, with a possible D match to TRBD2 (6 bases). Trimming removed 0 bases from V and 7 bases from J, with 23 bases in between. The CDR3 loop spans 18 amino acids. The germline V gene encodes CDR1 SGDLS and CDR2 YYNGEE. CDR3 sequence: CASSVEYALAGSKNEQFF. DNA of the CDR3: TGTGCCAGCAGCGTAGAGTATGCTCTCGCGGGATCTAAGAATGAGCAGTTCTTC. Complete variable domain (other parts from reference TRBV9 and TRBJ2-1): DSGVTQTPKHLITATGQRVTLRCSPRSGDLSVYWYQQSLDQGLQFLIQYYNGEERAKGNILERFSAQQFPDLHSELNLSSLELGDSALYFCASSVEYALAGSKNEQFFGPGTRLTVL.

The gene calls are TRBV7-9 and TRBJ2-7, with D possibly matching TRBD1 (6 bases). Germline V gene sequence: CDR1 SEHNR, CDR2 FQNEAQ (reference sequence). This CDR3 is 14 amino acids long. V lost 2 bases and J 6 bases, leaving 14 bases between the germline ends. The CDR3 loop reads CASSLTRDNSEQYF. In DNA form, the CDR3 reads TGTGCCAGCAGCTTAACCCGGGACAATAGCGAGCAGTACTTC.

The chain links TRBV2 to TRBJ1-5, with a tentative D call TRBD1 (5 bases). The CDR3 extends over 14 amino acids. Germline V gene sequence: CDR1 SNHLY, CDR2 FYNNEI. The germline V and J ends were trimmed by 5 bases and 5 bases, with 13 bases remaining between them. For the CDR3, the DNA is TGTGCCAGCAGTTTGGGGGGTCGGGATCAGCCCCAGCATTTT. It codes for CASSLGGRDQPQHF.

V usage is TRBV30 and J usage is TRBJ2-2, with D uncertain. The V gene's germline CDR1 is GTSNPN and CDR2 SVGIG (reference sequence). This CDR3 is 14 amino acids long. V was pared by 3 bases and J by 0 bases, with 8 bases between. The CDR3 DNA follows: TGTGCCTGGAGGTTGGCTGCGAACACCGGGGAGCTGTTTTTT. Its translation: CAWRLAANTGELFF.

The CDR3 region has the DNA TGTGCCAGCAGTGAGGGCGGGGGGACCACCCTGAATCAGCCCCAGCATTTT. This sequence encodes CASSEGGGTTLNQPQHF. This sequence joins TRBV6-1 and TRBJ1-5; D is possibly TRBD1 (5 bases). Germline V gives CDR1 MNHNS, CDR2 SASEGT. Trimming shortened V by 3 bases and J by 4 bases, and 19 bases separated the two germline ends. This CDR3 spans 17 amino acids.

The V call is TRBV5-1, the J call TRBJ2-3; 8 bases are a match to TRBD2. The germline V gene encodes CDR1 SGHRS and CDR2 YFSETQ. J was trimmed by 4 bases and V by 3 bases; bases with no gene match: 10. This CDR3 is built from 16 residues. The DNA for the CDR3 is TGCGCCAGCAGCTGGCCCGGGACTAGGGAGGCAGATACGCAGTATTTT. Its protein is CASSWPGTREADTQYF.

This chain connects TRBV9 to TRBJ1-2; 7 bases line up with TRBD1. V shed 2 bases, J shed 0 bases, and the junction held 4 bases outside the gene matches. The CDR3 is 15 amino acids. Germline values: CDR1 SGDLS, CDR2 YYNGEE. CDR3 in amino acids: CASSVGTEPNYGYTF. The DNA for the CDR3 is TGTGCCAGCAGCGTCGGGACAGAGCCTAACTATGGCTACACCTTC.

The chain is built from TRBV19 and TRBJ2-1; 11 positions agree with TRBD2. Germline V lookup: CDR1 LNHDA, CDR2 SQIVND (reference sequence). CDR3 length: 14 residues. V was pared by 10 bases and J by 6 bases, with 8 bases of the junction left unmatched. As DNA, the CDR3 is TGTGCCACCCAAGGACTAGCGGGTCTCAATGAGCAGTTCTTC. Protein product: CATQGLAGLNEQFF.

This clone was seen only a few times. The genes are TRBV5-4 and TRBJ1-1; 10 bases agree with TRBD1. This CDR3 is built from 16 residues. After removal of 4 bases from V and 3 bases from J, the junction contained 9 bases not matched to a gene. The germline V gene has CDR1 SGHNT and CDR2 YYREEE (reference sequence). CDR3 in DNA: TGTGCCAGCAGCCAGGGACAGGGGCTCTTCGACACTGAAGCTTTCTTT. This encodes CASSQGQGLFDTEAFF.

The table lists this clone with a count of one. The CDR3 here is CASSQGMMDSFYGYTF. CDR3 bases: TGCGCCAGCAGCCAAGGGATGATGGACAGCTTCTATGGCTACACCTTC. This chain uses TRBV4-1 with TRBJ1-2; tentatively, D is TRBD1 (6 bases). The ends were cut back, 1 base at V and 4 bases at J, with 16 bases in the middle. The CDR3 sequence is 16 residues long. Looked up from germline, CDR1 is MGHRA and CDR2 is YSYEKL.

The chain employs TRBV15 and TRBJ2-1; 8 bases match TRBD2. The germline CDR1 and CDR2 sequences are LNHNV and YYDKDF (reference sequence). The CDR3 spans 16 residues. V lost 1 base and J lost 6; bases outside the gene matches: 8. DNA of the CDR3: TGTGCCACCAGCAGAGCGGAAGCGGGGACTAGCAATGAGCAGTTCTTC. The encoded protein is CATSRAEAGTSNEQFF.

The chain couples TRBV10-1 to TRBJ2-1; 12 bases line up with TRBD2. The V segment lost 1 base and the J segment 5 bases; nucleotides outside the gene matches: 9. The CDR3 is 18 residues long. Germline lookup yields CDR1 WNHNN and CDR2 SYGVQD (reference sequence). CDR3 in amino acids: CASSEFLSTSGRNNEQFF. CDR3 coding DNA: TGCGCCAGCAGTGAGTTTCTTTCCACTAGCGGGAGGAACAATGAGCAGTTCTTC.

The chain employs TRBV5-4 and TRBJ2-7; a possible D gene is TRBD2 (6 bases). Between the trimmed V and J ends, which lost 0 bases and 2 bases, there was a span of 15 bases. Germline V gene lookup returns CDR1 SGHNT and CDR2 YYREEE (reference sequence). This CDR3 is 16 amino acids long. The CDR3 DNA follows: TGTGCCAGCAGCTTGGGGACGAGCGGGTCCACCTACGAGCAGTACTTC. Residues: CASSLGTSGSTYEQYF.

This rearrangement joins TRBV5-5 to TRBJ1-2; possibly TRBD1 for D (6 bases). The CDR3 totals 15 residues. With 3 bases removed from V and 0 bases from J, the gap between germline ends came to 12 bases. From germline, CDR1 is SGHKS and CDR2 YYEKEE (reference sequence). CDR3 nucleotide sequence: TGTGCCAGCAGCTATGGACAGAGATCTAACTATGGCTACACCTTC. This gives the protein CASSYGQRSNYGYTF.